The 6 T cell receptor beta chains in this list originate from one sample, sequenced in a study of blood T cells in healthy people across ages. With a J-beta primer mix and a sample-barcoded 5' primer, a second PCR ran about 7 to 11 cycles. A single record per CDR3 protein comes from TCRdb applying MiXCR to the 5' RACE reads. Among more than 700,000 distinct CDR3 sequences listed, about 46% were seen once. The sequencing input was blood. These receptors were taken from a man aged 80 or over in good health.

The chain couples TRBV6-6 to TRBJ1-5; a weak D match, TRBD1 (6 bases). The CDR3 has 16 residues. The germline V and J ends were trimmed by 5 bases and 1 base, with 15 bases remaining between them. Per germline, CDR1 MNHNY and CDR2 SVGAGI (reference sequence). The CDR3: CASSQTGTPSNQPQHF. The CDR3 DNA follows: TGTGCCAGCAGTCAGACTGGGACACCCAGCAATCAGCCCCAGCATTTT.

V is TRBV28 and J is TRBJ2-3, with D perhaps matching TRBD2 (5 bases). Germline V lookup: CDR1 MDHEN, CDR2 SYDVKM. The CDR3 is 16 residues long. The V gene lost 5 bases and the J gene lost 8 bases, with 23 bases spanning the gap. The CDR3 DNA reads TGTGCCAGCAGTCCTCTAGTTATCATAGGGCTAGCTACGCAGTATTTT. Its protein is CASSPLVIIGLATQYF. Full variable domain (missing parts from reference TRBV28 and TRBJ2-3): DVKVTQSSRYLVKRTGEKVFLECVQDMDHENMFWYRQDPGLGLRLIYFSYDVKMKEKGDIPEGYSVSREKKERFSLILESASTNQTSMYLCASSPLVIIGLATQYFGPGTRLTVL.

This clonotype has just a few counts. The chain joins TRBV10-3 to TRBJ2-7; unclear D gene. This CDR3 has 12 residues. Between the trimmed V and J ends, which lost 3 bases and 3 bases, there was a span of 6 bases. Germline values: CDR1 ENHRY, CDR2 SYGVKD. The CDR3 is CAISEGIYEQYF. The CDR3 region has the DNA TGTGCCATCAGTGAAGGGATCTACGAGCAGTACTTC.

The sample holds many counts of this clonotype. The chain links TRBV12-3 or TRBV12-4 to TRBJ2-7; TRBD2 is a possible D gene (5 bases). The CDR3 is made up of 16 amino acids. Trimming pared 6 bases from V and 0 bases from J, leaving 18 bases between. The CDR3 DNA sequence: TGTGCCAGCAGCCCCAGGTTGGCGGGCCACTCCTACGAGCAGTACTTC. This codes for CASSPRLAGHSYEQYF.

V is TRBV7-2 and J is TRBJ2-7, with 10 nucleotides matching TRBD2. The J call may be in error: the DNA end matches TRBJ2-5 better. CDR3 length: 15 residues. The germline gives CDR1 SGHTA, CDR2 FQGNSA. CDR3 DNA sequence: TGTGCCAGCAGCTTGAAGAGACTAGCGGGAGAGACCCAGTACTTC. Translating gives CASSLKRLAGETQYF.

This CDR3 reads CASSPHPRRGYGYTF. The DNA of the CDR3 is TGTGCCAGCAGCCCCCACCCGAGGAGGGGCTATGGCTACACCTTC. This chain uses TRBV7-8 with TRBJ1-2, with a weak D call TRBD1 (5 bases). The V end was cut by 5 bases, the J end by 4 bases, with 17 bases between. The CDR3 totals 15 residues. Looked up from germline, CDR1 is SGHVS and CDR2 is FQNEAQ. Drawing the rest from reference TRBV7-8 and TRBJ1-2, the complete variable domain is GAGVSQSPRYKVAKRGQDVALRCDPISGHVSLFWYQQALGQGPEFLTYFQNEAQLDKSGLPSDRFFAERPEGSVSTLKIQRTQQEDSAVYLCASSPHPRRGYGYTFGSGTRLTVV.